Below, one T cell receptor (beta chain) is given with its context. The record originates from a study of T cells in Graves' hyperthyroidism and ophthalmopathy. The CDR3 regions of TCR beta were amplified from RNA transcripts. First-round RT-PCR with HTBI primers amplified the TCR CDR3 region. TCRdb reprocessed the multiplex PCR reads with MiXCR, giving one entry per CDR3 protein. Here the sample spans about 680,000 distinct CDR3 sequences, approximately 40% being singletons. CDR1 and CDR2 from the germline V gene are SEHNR and FQNEAQ (reference sequence). J lost 2 bases, V lost 5 bases, and 12 bases had no gene match. The CDR3 totals 17 residues.

The sample was blood. The sequence was collected from a woman aged 40 to 50 with Graves' hyperthyroidism. The chain links TRBV7-9 to TRBJ2-7; 10 nucleotides align to TRBD2. CDR3 in DNA: TGTGCCAGCAGCCCACCCTGGGCTAGCGGGGGTCCCTACGAGCAGTACTTC. Its translation is CASSPPWASGGPYEQYF. The full variable domain, rest sourced from reference TRBV7-9 and TRBJ2-7, is DTGVSQNPRHKITKRGQNVTFRCDPISEHNRLYWYRQTLGQGPEFLTYFQNEAQLEKSRLLSDRFSAERPKGSFSTLEIQRTEQGDSAMYLCASSPPWASGGPYEQYFGPGTRLTVT.